This T cell receptor (beta chain) was identified during a study of immune cell composition in non-small cell lung cancer (dated by TCRdb to the late 2010s). Regarding the study in general: Histologic subtype was assigned using H&E plus p63, CK5, Napsin A and TTF-1 immunohistochemistry, mainly lung adenocarcinoma or squamous cell carcinoma. TCR-beta sequencing from Adaptive Biotechnologies was done on around 32 paired sets of NSCLC tumour and non-adjacent lung specimens and on over 25 tumour-only specimens. In supplementary cohort #1, which comprised roughly 10 lung adenocarcinoma cases, paired tumour/lung TCR-beta sequencing was performed and TIL populations were generated so that tumour reactivity could be assessed. Four tumour specimens that had TCR-beta data belonged to rare histological subtypes and were left out of the subtype comparisons.

This clone has just a few counts. The antigen it binds to is not known. Base-call qualities are not available, and no considerably larger clone is one nucleotide away. TCR-beta CDR3 regions were amplified from genomic DNA by a two-step multiplex PCR, with the second step adding Illumina-compatible adaptors. TCR-beta immunosequencing was performed on an Illumina platform as a commercial immunoSEQ service. In the authors' own workflow: Repertoires were summarised by productive clonality and by Top 10 Clones, defined as the percentage of T-cell templates derived from the ten most frequent sequences. Productive clonality had a range of 0 to 1, where 1 means a monoclonal population. Tumour-associated clones, identified using log10 scatter plots, were defined as sequences that made up at least 0.1% of tumour T-cell templates and were not found in the matched non-adjacent lung. Student's t-tests were used for two-group comparisons, ANOVA was used for stages, and linear regression was used for relationships, with analyses conducted in GraphPad Prism7 and R. The immuneACCESS repertoire file appears here via TCRdb, limited to in-frame rearrangements. These files lack a portion of the clones; in checked studies, under half of the deficit traces to unresolved V genes, and the cause of the others is not known. V and J calls plus clone size are reproduced from that table; the DNA served to infer D and trimming. The sample table lists about 4,900 clones, around 77% of them with a count of one. The leading ten clones occupy about 14% of the sample.

General conclusions and limits of the study: Tumour-associated clones >0.5% occurred in nearly half of NSCLC cases: under 40% of adenocarcinomas versus approximately 80% of squamous carcinomas. No significant correlation was found between tumour TCR-beta clonality and smoking pack-years. Across fewer than 13 adenocarcinoma cases, the maximal tumour-associated clone frequency showed a strong correlation with TIL tumour reactivity, but overall clonality showed no such correlation. The reactivity cohort was only approximately nine cases, and tumour-reactive clones were not shown to share sequences with the dominant in vivo tumour-associated clones.

Normal lung samples came from the same patient and were non-adjacent lung tissue collected as far from the tumour as possible, with a minimum distance of 3 cm. From frozen aliquots of unsorted single-cell suspensions, genomic DNA was isolated using the QIAamp DNA kit. Tissues arrived within 2 hours after resection and were immediately processed into single-cell suspensions. Tissue was broken up mechanically, digested enzymatically with DNase I, collagenase I and hyaluronidase for 30 minutes at 37 degrees C, and then filtered and RBC-lysed. The CDR3 runs 17 amino acids, cysteine and phenylalanine included. The only DNA kept is the CDR3, 51 bases in frame from the first base. The germline V gene provides CDR1 SGHVS and CDR2 FQNEAQ. V loses 7 bases of germline sequence and J loses 8 bases, and the interval between the two ends is 28 bases.

This receptor was taken from a human donor with non-small cell lung cancer. The rearranged segments are TRBV7-8 and TRBJ2-3; the D gene assignment is ambiguous. Sample: non-adjacent lung tissue. This receptor has the CDR3 CASTIKSSTVSGSTQYF. The nucleotide sequence reads TGTGCCAGCACTATTAAATCCTCCACTGTTTCTGGTAGTACGCAGTATTTT.